This T cell receptor beta chain was captured in a study of T-cell reconstitution after alpha-beta-depleted transplantation in children. The ends lost 3 bases at V and 8 bases at J; junction bases unmatched: 5. This CDR3 has 15 amino acids. Germline CDR1 reads KGHSH; CDR2 reads LQKENI. The TCRbeta library was prepared with unique molecular identifiers. In TCRdb, the PCR reads were re-called with MiXCR into one record per CDR3 protein. The sample has some 200,000 distinct CDR3 sequences, about 8.8% seen once. This TCR came from a human donor who donated a stem cell graft to a child with SCID. The sample here was PBMCs from the stem cell graft donor, taken from the stem cell graft. The rearrangement uses TRBV18 and TRBJ1-5; 12 bases match TRBD1. The CDR3 region is CASSPGTGGAEPQHF. In DNA, the CDR3 is TGTGCCAGCTCACCTGGGACAGGGGGCGCGGAGCCCCAGCATTTT.